A single sample is the source of the 10 T cell receptor beta chains below, sequenced in a study of blood T cell repertoires in COVID-19. Generated by immunoSEQ multiplex PCR, the TCRdb table keeps only in-frame clones and is missing some. The data show about 230,000 clones, roughly 85% seen once. What was sequenced was peripheral blood. Receptors originate from a man in his fifties with COVID-19, enrolled during active disease.

CDR3 residues: CASSYRDREGPDTQYF. The CDR3 coding sequence is TGTGCCAGCAGCTACCGGGACAGGGAAGGCCCAGATACGCAGTATTTT. The gene calls are TRBV7-6 and TRBJ2-3; TRBD1 matches 9 bases. The CDR3 covers 16 residues. Looked up from germline, CDR1 is SGHVS and CDR2 is FNYEAQ. Trimming cost V 4 bases and J 4 bases; bases outside gene matches: 9.

The gene calls are TRBV4-1 and TRBJ1-4, with D maybe TRBD1 (5 bases). The germline V gene encodes CDR1 MGHRA and CDR2 YSYEKL. Between the trimmed V and J ends, which lost 4 bases and 4 bases, there was a span of 7 bases. This CDR3 comprises 13 residues. The CDR3 nucleotides read TGCGCCAGCAGCCTTGACAGTAATGAAAAACTGTTTTTT. Translated: CASSLDSNEKLFF.

This chain links TRBV27 with TRBJ1-6; 9 bases are shared with TRBD1. V lost 5 bases to trimming and J lost 8 bases; unmatched junction nucleotides: 4. The CDR3 loop spans 14 amino acids. Germline V gene sequence: CDR1 MNHEY, CDR2 SMNVEV (reference sequence). DNA of the CDR3: TGTGCCAGCAGTCCCGGGACAGGGTATTCACCCCTCCACTTT. Protein: CASSPGTGYSPLHF.

CDR3 in amino acids: CASSPVLGQWRETQYF. The DNA for the CDR3 is TGTGCCAGTAGTCCTGTTTTGGGACAGTGGCGGGAGACCCAGTACTTC. This chain connects TRBV19 to TRBJ2-5, with TRBD1 matching over 7 bases. With V trimmed by 5 bases and J by 5 bases, 14 bases remained unmatched. Germline V gene sequence: CDR1 LNHDA, CDR2 SQIVND (reference sequence). The CDR3 loop spans 16 amino acids.

The J gene is TRBJ1-2, the V gene TRBV5-6; no reliable D call. Trimming shortened V by 3 bases and J by 8 bases, and 14 bases separated the two germline ends. The CDR3 length is 13 residues. Germline loops: CDR1 SGHDT, CDR2 YYEEEE. CDR3 DNA sequence: TGTGCCAGCAGCTGGAGGAGGGCAGGAGGCTACACCTTC. The encoded protein is CASSWRRAGGYTF. Drawing the rest from reference TRBV5-6 and TRBJ1-2, the complete variable domain is DAGVTQSPTHLIKTRGQQVTLRCSPKSGHDTVSWYQQALGQGPQFIFQYYEEEERQRGNFPDRFSGHQFPNYSSELNVNALLLGDSALYLCASSWRRAGGYTFGSGTRLTVV.

The V gene is TRBV6-5, the J gene TRBJ1-2, with D possibly being TRBD1 (5 bases). CDR3 length: 14 amino acids. V lost 0 bases to trimming and J lost 4 bases, with 9 bases between them. Germline CDR1 is MNHEY and CDR2 is SVGAGI. CDR3 DNA sequence: TGTGCCAGCAGTTACTCAACCAGGGCCTATGGCTACACCTTC. Encoded protein: CASSYSTRAYGYTF.

The V and J genes are TRBV6-4 and TRBJ2-4; 8 bases agree with TRBD1. The length of the CDR3 is 16 residues. The V gene end was trimmed by 7 bases and the J gene end by 2 bases; junction bases not matched to a gene: 10. Germline V CDR1 and CDR2: MRHNA, SNTAGT. CDR3 nucleotide sequence: TGTGCCAGCATCCTCGGACAGGGCTTAACCAAAAACATTCAGTACTTC. Translated: CASILGQGLTKNIQYF.

This chain uses TRBV25-1 with TRBJ2-5, with 10 bases identical to TRBD2. The V gene's germline CDR1 is MGHDK and CDR2 SYGVNS. The J segment lost 7 bases and the V segment lost 4 bases, leaving 6 bases of the junction unmatched. The CDR3 has 14 residues. CDR3 coding DNA: TGTGCCAGCAGTGTCAGCGGGGGGGCCGGGACCCAGTACTTC. Protein: CASSVSGGAGTQYF.

The chain uses TRBV11-3 and TRBJ2-3, with D tentatively TRBD2 (6 bases). Looked up from germline, CDR1 is SGHNT and CDR2 is YENEEA. This CDR3 comprises 15 residues. Deletions cut 5 bases from V and 9 bases from J, with 21 bases between. The DNA of the CDR3 is TGTGCCAGCAGCCTGGGCGGGGAGACCCTTGGAACGCAGTATTTT. This sequence encodes CASSLGGETLGTQYF.

This clone was seen a few times. V is TRBV4-2 and J is TRBJ2-5; TRBD1 agrees at 8 bases. The CDR3 is 16 amino acids. Unmatched junction bases numbered 7, after V lost 0 bases and J lost 4 bases. CDR1 is LGHNA and CDR2 is YNFKEQ in the germline V gene. For the CDR3, the DNA is TGTGCCAGCAGCCAAGATCTGTCAGGGGGCCGAGAGACCCAGTACTTC. Translation gives CASSQDLSGGRETQYF.